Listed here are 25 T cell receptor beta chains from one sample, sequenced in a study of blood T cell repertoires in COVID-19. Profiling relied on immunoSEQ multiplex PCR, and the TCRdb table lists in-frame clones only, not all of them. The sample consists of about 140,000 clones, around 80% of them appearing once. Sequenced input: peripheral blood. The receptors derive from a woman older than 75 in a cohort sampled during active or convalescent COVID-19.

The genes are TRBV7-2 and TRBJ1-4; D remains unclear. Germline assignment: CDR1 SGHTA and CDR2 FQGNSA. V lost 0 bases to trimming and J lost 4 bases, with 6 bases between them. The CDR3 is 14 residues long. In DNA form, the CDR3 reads TGTGCCAGCAGCTTAGCGAGGGTTAATGAAAAACTGTTTTTT. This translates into CASSLARVNEKLFF.

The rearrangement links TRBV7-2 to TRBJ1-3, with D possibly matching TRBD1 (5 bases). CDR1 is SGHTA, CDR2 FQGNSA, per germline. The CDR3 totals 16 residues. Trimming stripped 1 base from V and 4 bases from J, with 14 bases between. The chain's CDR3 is CASSLVSRVRGNTIYF. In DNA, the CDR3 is TGTGCCAGCAGCTTAGTTAGCAGGGTGAGAGGAAACACCATATATTTT.

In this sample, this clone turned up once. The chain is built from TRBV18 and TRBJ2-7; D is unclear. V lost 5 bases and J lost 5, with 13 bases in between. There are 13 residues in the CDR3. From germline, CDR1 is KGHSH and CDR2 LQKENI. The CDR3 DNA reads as TGTGCCAGCTCAGAAACCTGGGCCCACGAGCAGTACGTC. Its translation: CASSETWAHEQYV.

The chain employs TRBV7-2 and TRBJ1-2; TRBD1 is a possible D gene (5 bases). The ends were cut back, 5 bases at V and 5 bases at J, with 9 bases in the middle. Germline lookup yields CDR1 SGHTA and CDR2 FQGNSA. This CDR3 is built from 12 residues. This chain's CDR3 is CASSRGLYGYTF. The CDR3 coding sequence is TGTGCCAGCAGCCGGGGACTGTATGGCTACACCTTC.

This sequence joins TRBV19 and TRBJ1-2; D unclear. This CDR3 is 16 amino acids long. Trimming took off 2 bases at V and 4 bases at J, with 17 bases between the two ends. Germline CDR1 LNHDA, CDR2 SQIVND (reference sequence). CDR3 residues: CASSISWTPEVYGYTF. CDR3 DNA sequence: TGTGCCAGTAGTATATCATGGACGCCGGAGGTCTATGGCTACACCTTC.

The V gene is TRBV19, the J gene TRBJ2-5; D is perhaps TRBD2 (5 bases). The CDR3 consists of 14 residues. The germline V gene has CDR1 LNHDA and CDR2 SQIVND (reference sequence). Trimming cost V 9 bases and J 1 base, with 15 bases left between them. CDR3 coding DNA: TGTGCCAGGGCTGGGCAGGACTTCCAAGAGACCCAGTACTTC. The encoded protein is CARAGQDFQETQYF.

CDR3 in amino acids: CASSPRGGSNYGYTF. The CDR3 nucleotides read TGTGCCAGCAGCCCCCGTGGGGGGTCTAACTATGGCTACACCTTC. The rearrangement uses TRBV5-4 and TRBJ1-2; perhaps TRBD1 as D (5 bases). Trimming cost V 4 bases and J 0 bases, with 13 bases left between them. The CDR3 runs to 15 residues. The germline gives CDR1 SGHNT, CDR2 YYREEE (reference sequence).

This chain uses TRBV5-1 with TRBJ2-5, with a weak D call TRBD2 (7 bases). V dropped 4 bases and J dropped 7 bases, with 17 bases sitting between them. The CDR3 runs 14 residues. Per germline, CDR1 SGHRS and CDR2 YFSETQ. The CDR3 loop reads CASSGEGGWRTQYF. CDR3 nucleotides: TGCGCCAGCAGCGGAGAGGGGGGGTGGCGGACCCAGTACTTC.

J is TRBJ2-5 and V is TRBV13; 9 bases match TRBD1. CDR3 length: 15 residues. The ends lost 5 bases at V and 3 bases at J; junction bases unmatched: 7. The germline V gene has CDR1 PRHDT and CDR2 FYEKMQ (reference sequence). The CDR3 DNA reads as TGTGCCAGCAGCATTACCGGGACAGGGAAAGAGACCCAGTACTTC. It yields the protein CASSITGTGKETQYF.

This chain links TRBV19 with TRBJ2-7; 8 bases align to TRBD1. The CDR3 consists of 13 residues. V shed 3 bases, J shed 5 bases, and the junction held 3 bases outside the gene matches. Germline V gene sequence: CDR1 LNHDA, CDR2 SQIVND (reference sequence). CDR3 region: CASSIRTGHEQYV. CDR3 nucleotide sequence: TGTGCCAGTAGTATTAGGACAGGGCACGAGCAGTACGTC.

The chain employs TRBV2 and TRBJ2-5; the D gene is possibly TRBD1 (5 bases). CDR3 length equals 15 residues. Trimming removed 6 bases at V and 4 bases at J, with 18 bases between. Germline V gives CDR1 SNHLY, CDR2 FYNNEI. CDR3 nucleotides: TGTGCCAGCAGGCTCCGTGGGGCCAGGGTAGAGACCCAGTACTTC. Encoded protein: CASRLRGARVETQYF.

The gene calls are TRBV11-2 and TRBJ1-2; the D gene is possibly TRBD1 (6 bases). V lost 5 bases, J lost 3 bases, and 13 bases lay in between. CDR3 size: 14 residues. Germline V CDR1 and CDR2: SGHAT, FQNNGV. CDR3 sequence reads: CASSRTGPDYGYTF. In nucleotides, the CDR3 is TGTGCCAGCAGCCGAACAGGGCCTGACTATGGCTACACCTTC.

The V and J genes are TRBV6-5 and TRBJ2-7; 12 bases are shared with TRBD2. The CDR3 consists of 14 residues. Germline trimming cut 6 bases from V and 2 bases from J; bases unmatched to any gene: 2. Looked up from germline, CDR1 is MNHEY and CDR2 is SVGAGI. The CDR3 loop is CASSRLAGAYEQYF. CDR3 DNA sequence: TGTGCCAGCAGCCGACTAGCGGGAGCCTACGAGCAGTACTTC.

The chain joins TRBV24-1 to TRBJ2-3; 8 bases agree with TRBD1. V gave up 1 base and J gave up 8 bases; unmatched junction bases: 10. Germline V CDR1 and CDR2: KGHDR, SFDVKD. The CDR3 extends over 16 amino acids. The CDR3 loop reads CATSDLSPRGRRTQYF. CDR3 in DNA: TGTGCCACCAGTGATTTAAGTCCCAGGGGGCGTCGTACGCAGTATTTT.

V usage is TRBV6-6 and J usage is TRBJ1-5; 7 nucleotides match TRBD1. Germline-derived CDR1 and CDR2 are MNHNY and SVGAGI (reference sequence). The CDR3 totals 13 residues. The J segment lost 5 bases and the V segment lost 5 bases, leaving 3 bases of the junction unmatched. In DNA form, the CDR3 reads TGTGCCAGCAGTCCAGGGGGGTATCAGCCCCAGCATTTT. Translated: CASSPGGYQPQHF.

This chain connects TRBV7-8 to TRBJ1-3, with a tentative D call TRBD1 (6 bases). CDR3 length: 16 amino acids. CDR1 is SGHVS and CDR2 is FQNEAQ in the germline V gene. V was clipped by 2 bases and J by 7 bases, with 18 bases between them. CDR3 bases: TGTGCCAGCAGCTTACGGTTCCAGGGGCTTGGTAACACCATATATTTT. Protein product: CASSLRFQGLGNTIYF.

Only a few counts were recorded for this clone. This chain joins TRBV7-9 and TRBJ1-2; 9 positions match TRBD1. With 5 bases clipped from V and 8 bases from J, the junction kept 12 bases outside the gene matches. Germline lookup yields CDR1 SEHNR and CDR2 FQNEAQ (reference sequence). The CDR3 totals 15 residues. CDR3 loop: CASSVERDRAKGYTF. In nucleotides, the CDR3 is TGTGCCAGCAGCGTAGAGAGGGACAGGGCGAAGGGCTACACCTTC.

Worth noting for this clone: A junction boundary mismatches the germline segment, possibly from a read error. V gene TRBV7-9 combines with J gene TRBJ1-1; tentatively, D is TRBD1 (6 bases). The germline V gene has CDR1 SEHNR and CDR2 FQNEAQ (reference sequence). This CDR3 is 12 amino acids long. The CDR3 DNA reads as TGTGCCAGCAGCTTAGGGGGCCAGGGGAGCGGCTTT. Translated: CASSLGGQGSGF.

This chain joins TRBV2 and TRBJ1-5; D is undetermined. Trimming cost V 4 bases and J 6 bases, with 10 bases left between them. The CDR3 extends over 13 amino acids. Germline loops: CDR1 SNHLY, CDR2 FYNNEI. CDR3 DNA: TGTGCCAGCAGTGTGGGCAGTAGTCAGCCCCAGCATTTT. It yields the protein CASSVGSSQPQHF. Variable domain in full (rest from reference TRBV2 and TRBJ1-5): EPEVTQTPSHQVTQMGQEVILRCVPISNHLYFYWYRQILGQKVEFLVSFYNNEISEKSEIFDDQFSVERPDGSNFTLKIRSTKLEDSAMYFCASSVGSSQPQHFGDGTRLSIL.

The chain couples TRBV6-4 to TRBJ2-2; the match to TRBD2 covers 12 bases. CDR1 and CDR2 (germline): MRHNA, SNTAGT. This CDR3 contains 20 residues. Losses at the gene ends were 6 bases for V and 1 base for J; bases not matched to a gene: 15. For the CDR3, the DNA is TGTGCCAGCAGGGTAGAAAAAGGACTAGCGGGAAAAAAGAACACCGGGGAGCTGTTTTTT. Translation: CASRVEKGLAGKKNTGELFF.

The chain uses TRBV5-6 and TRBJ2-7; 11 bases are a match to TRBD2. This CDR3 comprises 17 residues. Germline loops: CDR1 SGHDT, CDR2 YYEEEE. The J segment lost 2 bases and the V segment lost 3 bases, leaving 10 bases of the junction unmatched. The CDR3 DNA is TGTGCCAGCAGCTCATTAGCGGGGGGGACACGAACCTACGAGCAGTACTTC. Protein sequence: CASSSLAGGTRTYEQYF.

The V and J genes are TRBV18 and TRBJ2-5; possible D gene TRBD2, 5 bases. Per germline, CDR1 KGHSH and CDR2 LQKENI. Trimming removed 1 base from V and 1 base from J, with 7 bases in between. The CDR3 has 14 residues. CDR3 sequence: CASSPRRGQETQYF. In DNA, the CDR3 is TGTGCCAGCTCACCACGCCGGGGCCAAGAGACCCAGTACTTC.

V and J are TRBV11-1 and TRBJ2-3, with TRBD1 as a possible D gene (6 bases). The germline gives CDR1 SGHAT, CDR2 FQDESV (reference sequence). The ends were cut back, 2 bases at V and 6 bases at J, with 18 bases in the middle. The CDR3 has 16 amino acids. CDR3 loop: CASSLQGWGRADTQYF. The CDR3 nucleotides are TGTGCCAGCAGCTTACAGGGGTGGGGACGTGCGGATACGCAGTATTTT. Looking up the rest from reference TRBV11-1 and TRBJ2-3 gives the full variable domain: EAEVAQSPRYKITEKSQAVAFWCDPISGHATLYWYRQILGQGPELLVQFQDESVVDDSQLPKDRFSAERLKGVDSTLKIQPAELGDSAMYLCASSLQGWGRADTQYFGPGTRLTVL.

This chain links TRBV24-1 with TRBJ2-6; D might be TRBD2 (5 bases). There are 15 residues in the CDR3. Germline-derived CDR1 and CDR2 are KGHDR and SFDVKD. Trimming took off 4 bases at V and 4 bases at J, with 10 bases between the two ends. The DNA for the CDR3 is TGTGCCACCAGTGAGAGGGTGAGAGGGGCCAACGTCCTGACTTTC. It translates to CATSERVRGANVLTF.

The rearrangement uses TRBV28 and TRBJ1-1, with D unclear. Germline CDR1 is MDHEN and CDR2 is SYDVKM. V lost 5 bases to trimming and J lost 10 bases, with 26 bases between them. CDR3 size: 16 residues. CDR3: CASSKGPESLIGGAFF. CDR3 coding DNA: TGTGCCAGCAGTAAAGGACCTGAGTCTCTAATCGGAGGAGCTTTCTTT.